Below are 31 T cell receptor beta chains sequenced from a single sample in a study of blood T cell repertoires in COVID-19. Profiling relied on immunoSEQ multiplex PCR, and the TCRdb table lists in-frame clones only, not all of them. The data show roughly 48,000 clones, approximately 88% seen once. The sequenced material came from peripheral blood. The origin of the receptors is a man in his sixties or seventies with acute or convalescent COVID-19.

This clone occurred once. The chain carries TRBV19 and TRBJ1-4; 9 nucleotides align to TRBD1. Germline loops: CDR1 LNHDA, CDR2 SQIVND (reference sequence). The CDR3 is 15 amino acids. Unmatched junction bases numbered 7, after V lost 3 bases and J lost 8 bases. CDR3 residues: CASSMSTGGREKLFF. CDR3 coding DNA: TGTGCCAGTAGTATGAGCACAGGGGGCCGGGAAAAACTGTTTTTT.

The chain carries TRBV27 and TRBJ1-1, with TRBD1 identical over 9 bases. This CDR3 is built from 14 residues. CDR1 and CDR2 (germline): MNHEY, SMNVEV (reference sequence). The J segment lost 10 bases and the V segment lost 2 bases, leaving 8 bases of the junction unmatched. CDR3 residues: CASSLRTGESRAFF. DNA for the CDR3: TGTGCCAGCAGTTTACGGACAGGGGAGTCTCGAGCTTTCTTT.

The V and J genes are TRBV24-1 and TRBJ2-2, with D possibly TRBD2 on 5 matching bases. Per germline, CDR1 KGHDR and CDR2 SFDVKD. The CDR3 runs 14 residues. V lost 4 bases to trimming and J lost 3 bases, with 8 bases between them. CDR3 amino acids: CATSEMRDTGELFF. Written as DNA, the CDR3 is TGTGCCACCAGTGAAATGAGGGACACCGGGGAGCTGTTTTTT.

The J gene is TRBJ1-2, the V gene TRBV7-2; the D is unclear. CDR3 length equals 13 residues. V lost 3 bases to trimming and J lost 3 bases, with 8 bases between them. Looked up from germline, CDR1 is SGHTA and CDR2 is FQGNSA. This CDR3 is CASSLRRDYGYTF. The CDR3 DNA is TGTGCCAGCAGCTTGAGGCGAGACTATGGCTACACCTTC.

This rearrangement joins TRBV30 to TRBJ1-1, with TRBD1 matching 7 bases. Germline-derived CDR1 and CDR2 are GTSNPN and SVGIG (reference sequence). This CDR3 has 16 residues. V lost 0 bases to trimming and J lost 0 bases; unmatched junction nucleotides: 7. In DNA, the CDR3 is TGTGCCTGGAGTGTACTGGCAGGGGGTATGAACACTGAAGCTTTCTTT. This sequence encodes CAWSVLAGGMNTEAFF.

The chain combines TRBV9 with TRBJ2-1; 12 nucleotides agree with TRBD2. Looked up from germline, CDR1 is SGDLS and CDR2 is YYNGEE. This CDR3 has 17 amino acids. With 0 bases clipped from V and 6 bases from J, the junction kept 7 bases outside the gene matches. The CDR3 region is CASSVAGLAGGTNEQFF. The CDR3 DNA reads TGTGCCAGCAGCGTAGCCGGGCTAGCGGGAGGGACCAATGAGCAGTTCTTC.

The CDR3 loop is CASRVSGGGEQFF. The CDR3 bases are TGTGCCAGCAGAGTATCAGGGGGCGGTGAGCAGTTCTTC. The chain recombines TRBV6-5 with TRBJ2-1; 8 nucleotides line up with TRBD1. CDR1 and CDR2 from the germline V gene are MNHEY and SVGAGI. J lost 9 bases, V lost 6 bases, and 7 bases had no gene match. The CDR3 covers 13 residues.

The chain couples TRBV6-1 to TRBJ2-1; a weak D match, TRBD2 (5 bases). The V end lost 0 bases, the J end lost 8 bases, and 23 bases lay between the germline ends. Germline values: CDR1 MNHNS, CDR2 SASEGT. This CDR3 spans 18 amino acids. CDR3 residues: CASSEALPRRGPRDEQFF. The CDR3, as DNA: TGTGCCAGCAGTGAAGCGCTTCCCCGCCGTGGGCCGCGGGATGAGCAGTTCTTC.

This chain joins TRBV19 and TRBJ2-1; 8 nucleotides align to TRBD1. In germline, CDR1 is LNHDA, CDR2 SQIVND (reference sequence). After removal of 5 bases from V and 10 bases from J, the junction contained 7 bases not matched to a gene. This CDR3 spans 13 amino acids. The CDR3 loop reads CASSLQGAGEQFF. The CDR3 nucleotides read TGTGCCAGTAGTCTCCAGGGGGCTGGGGAGCAGTTCTTC. The full variable domain, in which reference TRBV19 and TRBJ2-1 provide the parts outside the CDR3, is DGGITQSPKYLFRKEGQNVTLSCEQNLNHDAMYWYRQDPGQGLRLIYYSQIVNDFQKGDIAEGYSVSREKKESFPLTVTSAQKNPTAFYLCASSLQGAGEQFFGPGTRLTVL.

V and J are TRBV3-1 (or the pseudogene TRBV3-2) and TRBJ2-1, with D perhaps matching TRBD2 (6 bases). The CDR3 is 16 residues long. The V gene's germline CDR1 is LGHDT and CDR2 YNNKEL (reference sequence). V gave up 2 bases and J gave up 8 bases, with 19 bases separating them. The CDR3 loop is CASSQTGGGIKDEQFF. The DNA of the CDR3 is TGTGCCAGCAGCCAAACAGGAGGCGGGATAAAGGATGAGCAGTTCTTC.

V and J are TRBV3-1 (or the pseudogene TRBV3-2) and TRBJ2-3; 16 bases line up with TRBD2. Germline loops: CDR1 LGHDT, CDR2 YNNKEL (reference sequence). This CDR3 region has 19 residues. V was pared by 4 bases and J by 1 base, with 8 bases of the junction left unmatched. The DNA for the CDR3 is TGTGCCAGCAGCCGGAAACCGGGACTAGCGGGAGGGGGCACAGATACGCAGTATTTT. Translating it yields CASSRKPGLAGGGTDTQYF.

The rearrangement uses TRBV27 and TRBJ1-5; 7 bases are a match to TRBD1. The CDR3 extends over 16 amino acids. The V gene end was trimmed by 5 bases and the J gene end by 6 bases; junction bases not matched to a gene: 13. Germline CDR1 reads MNHEY; CDR2 reads SMNVEV (reference sequence). CDR3 nucleotides: TGTGCCAGCAGTCCCGCACCCCGACAGGGAGGTCAGCCCCAGCATTTT. Translation: CASSPAPRQGGQPQHF.

This clone has more than one count but fewer than ten. V usage is TRBV19 and J usage is TRBJ1-2; TRBD1 matches 7 bases. Per germline, CDR1 LNHDA and CDR2 SQIVND (reference sequence). This CDR3 region has 13 residues. Trimming removed 3 bases from V and 10 bases from J; junction bases left unmatched: 8. The CDR3 is CASSMGQTRFYTF. CDR3 nucleotide sequence: TGTGCCAGTAGTATGGGACAGACCAGATTCTACACCTTC.

The rearrangement links TRBV29-1 to TRBJ1-2; D may be TRBD1 (6 bases). The V end was cut by 4 bases, the J end by 4 bases, with 10 bases between. This CDR3 has 12 amino acids. Germline V gives CDR1 SQVTM, CDR2 ANQGSEA. CDR3 region: CSVADRTYGYTF. The CDR3, as DNA: TGCAGCGTTGCCGACAGGACCTATGGCTACACCTTC.

In DNA, the CDR3 is TGTGCCACCAGTGATGGGGGGGGCCCCGGGGAGCTGTTTTTT. Translated, it gives CATSDGGGPGELFF. The chain combines TRBV24-1 with TRBJ2-2, with D possibly matching TRBD2 (7 bases). The germline V and J ends were trimmed by 3 bases and 6 bases, with 10 bases remaining between them. The germline V gene encodes CDR1 KGHDR and CDR2 SFDVKD. This CDR3 comprises 14 residues.

The chain is built from TRBV5-1 and TRBJ2-5; perhaps TRBD1 as D (6 bases). From germline, CDR1 is SGHRS and CDR2 YFSETQ. Deletions cut 2 bases from V and 0 bases from J, with 14 bases between. This CDR3 comprises 16 residues. Written as DNA, the CDR3 is TGCGCCAGCAGCTTCTCCTTCCGGGACAACCAAGAGACCCAGTACTTC. This gives the protein CASSFSFRDNQETQYF.

The genes are TRBV7-8 and TRBJ2-7; D call uncertain. Germline V gene data show CDR1 as SGHVS and CDR2 as FQNEAQ. The CDR3 runs 11 residues. V gave up 3 bases and J gave up 3 bases, with 3 bases separating them. The CDR3: CASSLRYEQYF. CDR3 coding DNA: TGTGCCAGCAGCTTGCGCTACGAGCAGTACTTC.

The V call is TRBV29-1, the J call TRBJ2-5; TRBD2 aligns across 10 bases. The junction had 4 bases not matched to a gene; V was cut back by 4 bases and J by 2 bases. This CDR3 region has 14 residues. Germline loops: CDR1 SQVTM, CDR2 ANQGSEA. CDR3 loop: CSVGSGGEQETQYF. The CDR3 nucleotides are TGCAGCGTTGGAAGCGGGGGGGAACAAGAGACCCAGTACTTC. Full variable domain (rest looked up from reference TRBV29-1 and TRBJ2-5): SAVISQKPSRDICQRGTSLTIQCQVDSQVTMMFWYRQQPGQSLTLIATANQGSEATYESGFVIDKFPISRPNLTFSTLTVSNMSPEDSSIYLCSVGSGGEQETQYFGPGTRLLVL.

J is TRBJ1-2 and V is TRBV6-5; D perhaps matches TRBD1 (5 bases). CDR3 size: 15 residues. Between the trimmed V and J ends, which lost 7 bases and 1 base, there was a span of 16 bases. The V gene's germline CDR1 is MNHEY and CDR2 SVGAGI. The CDR3, as DNA: TGTGCCAGCAAACCGTACCTCGGGGGTAACTATGGCTACACCTTC. This translates into CASKPYLGGNYGYTF.

The V gene is TRBV18, the J gene TRBJ1-4, with D unresolved. The CDR3 contains 13 residues. V gave up 5 bases and J gave up 5 bases, with 9 bases separating them. CDR1 is KGHSH, CDR2 LQKENI, per germline. The CDR3 sequence: CASSFQENEKLFF. The CDR3 nucleotides are TGTGCCAGCTCATTTCAGGAAAATGAAAAACTGTTTTTT.

The rearrangement uses TRBV28 and TRBJ1-1; D is possibly TRBD1 (6 bases). Germline-derived CDR1 and CDR2 are MDHEN and SYDVKM. V dropped 7 bases and J dropped 3 bases, with 9 bases sitting between them. The CDR3 spans 12 residues. The CDR3 DNA reads as TGTGCCAGCAAATCAGGGGACACTGAAGCTTTCTTT. The encoded protein is CASKSGDTEAFF.

This chain uses TRBV14 with TRBJ2-7; D may be TRBD1 (5 bases). The V end lost 6 bases, the J end lost 3 bases, and 12 bases lay between the germline ends. Germline V gene sequence: CDR1 SGHDN, CDR2 FVKESK. The CDR3 runs to 13 residues. The CDR3 region has the DNA TGTGCCAGCAGTAAGGCAGGGCTCTACGAGCAGTACTTC. Its protein is CASSKAGLYEQYF.

This chain joins TRBV12-5 and TRBJ1-1; TRBD1 aligns across 8 bases. This CDR3 comprises 16 residues. V was clipped by 4 bases and J by 3 bases; unmatched bases: 10. Germline-derived CDR1 and CDR2 are LGHNT and FRNRAP. CDR3: CASGSPRGRDDTEAFF. The CDR3 DNA is TGTGCTAGTGGTTCCCCCAGGGGGCGGGACGACACTGAAGCTTTCTTT.

The V gene is TRBV9, the J gene TRBJ2-2; D is possibly TRBD1 (6 bases). Germline V gene sequence: CDR1 SGDLS, CDR2 YYNGEE. V was shortened by 0 bases and J by 6 bases, with 18 bases between the two germline ends. The CDR3 loop spans 17 amino acids. CDR3 region: CASSVAPGHGMAGELFF. Written as DNA, the CDR3 is TGTGCCAGCAGCGTAGCCCCGGGACATGGAATGGCCGGGGAGCTGTTTTTT.

The chain links TRBV7-2 to TRBJ1-5; tentative D call: TRBD1 (5 bases). This CDR3 comprises 14 residues. CDR1 and CDR2 from the germline V gene are SGHTA and FQGNSA. V was pared by 5 bases and J by 1 base, with 9 bases between. CDR3 protein: CASSTQGSNQPQHF. As DNA, the CDR3 is TGTGCCAGCAGCACGCAGGGAAGCAATCAGCCCCAGCATTTT.

The rearrangement uses TRBV7-2 and TRBJ1-2; possibly TRBD1 for D (6 bases). The CDR3 runs 15 residues. The ends were cut back, 5 bases at V and 5 bases at J, with 18 bases in the middle. Per germline, CDR1 SGHTA and CDR2 FQGNSA. CDR3 in DNA: TGTGCCAGCAGCACAAACAGGGAGAGTGGGTATGGCTACACCTTC. Translation: CASSTNRESGYGYTF.

The gene calls are TRBV5-1 and TRBJ1-6; 12 bases are a match to TRBD1. In germline, CDR1 is SGHRS, CDR2 YFSETQ. The CDR3 is 16 residues long. Trimming cost V 4 bases and J 6 bases; bases outside gene matches: 5. The CDR3 DNA reads TGCGCCAGCAGCCTGGGACAGGGGGCCGGTAATTCACCCCTCCACTTT. Translation: CASSLGQGAGNSPLHF. Full variable domain (missing parts from reference TRBV5-1 and TRBJ1-6): KAGVTQTPRYLIKTRGQQVTLSCSPISGHRSVSWYQQTPGQGLQFLFEYFSETQRNKGNFPGRFSGRQFSNSRSEMNVSTLELGDSALYLCASSLGQGAGNSPLHFGNGTRLTVT.

This clone was detected only a few times. This sample also contains other DNA sequences that code for the same CDR3. This rearrangement joins TRBV5-6 to TRBJ2-5; no clear D. V shed 1 base and J shed 5 bases, with 9 bases lying between them. CDR3 length: 13 residues. Germline V gives CDR1 SGHDT, CDR2 YYEEEE. This CDR3 is CASSLPGAETQYF. Written as DNA, the CDR3 is TGTGCCAGCAGCTTGCCGGGTGCCGAGACCCAGTACTTC.

The rearrangement joins TRBV28 to TRBJ2-2; D gene ambiguous. The ends were cut back, 3 bases at V and 4 bases at J, with 12 bases in the middle. Per germline, CDR1 MDHEN and CDR2 SYDVKM. The CDR3 has 15 amino acids. The CDR3 sequence is CASSLSSPGTGELFF. As DNA, the CDR3 is TGTGCCAGCAGTTTGTCTAGTCCCGGCACCGGGGAGCTGTTTTTT.

This rearrangement joins TRBV20-1 to TRBJ2-2; 10 nucleotides agree with TRBD2. CDR1 and CDR2 (germline): DFQATT, SNEGSKA (reference sequence). Unmatched junction bases numbered 6, after V lost 3 bases and J lost 5 bases. This CDR3 comprises 15 residues. CDR3 sequence reads: CSASRLAGETGELFF. The CDR3 DNA reads TGCAGTGCTAGTAGGCTAGCGGGGGAAACCGGGGAGCTGTTTTTT.

This clone was detected only a few times. This chain joins TRBV15 and TRBJ2-7, with a tentative D call TRBD2 (5 bases). V was shortened by 3 bases and J by 0 bases, with 9 bases between the two germline ends. Per the germline V gene, CDR1 is LNHNV and CDR2 is YYDKDF (reference sequence). The CDR3 spans 14 residues. The CDR3 region is CATSSARDSYEQYF. For the CDR3, the DNA is TGTGCCACCAGCAGTGCCCGGGACTCCTACGAGCAGTACTTC. Full variable domain (rest looked up from reference TRBV15 and TRBJ2-7): DAMVIQNPRYQVTQFGKPVTLSCSQTLNHNVMYWYQQKSSQAPKLLFHYYDKDFNNEADTPDNFQSRRPNTSFCFLDIRSPGLGDTAMYLCATSSARDSYEQYFGPGTRLTVT.